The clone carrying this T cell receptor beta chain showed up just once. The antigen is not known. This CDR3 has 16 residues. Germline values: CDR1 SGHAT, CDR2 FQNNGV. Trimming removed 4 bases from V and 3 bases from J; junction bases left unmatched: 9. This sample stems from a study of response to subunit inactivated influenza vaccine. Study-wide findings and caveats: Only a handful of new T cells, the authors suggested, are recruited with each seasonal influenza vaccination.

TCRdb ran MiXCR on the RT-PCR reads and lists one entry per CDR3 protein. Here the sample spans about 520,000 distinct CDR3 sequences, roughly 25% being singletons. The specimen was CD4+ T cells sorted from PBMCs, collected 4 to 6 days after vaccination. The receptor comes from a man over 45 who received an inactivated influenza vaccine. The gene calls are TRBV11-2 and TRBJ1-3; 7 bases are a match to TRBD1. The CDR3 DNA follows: TGTGCCAGCAGCTCGCTTAGGGGGCGGAGTGGAAACACCATATATTTT. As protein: CASSSLRGRSGNTIYF.